Listed below are T cell receptor beta chains from one sample, sequenced in a study of pediatric ulcerative colitis. TCRdb's table, derived via immunoSEQ multiplex PCR, lists solely in-frame clones and lacks some. The sample shows about 32,000 clones, more than 75% of them seen only once. The sample taken for sequencing was blood. These receptors were collected from a boy between 5 and 17 years old with severe ulcerative colitis. CDR3s include the opening cysteine and the closing phenylalanine or tryptophan.

j_call: TRBJ1-1; v_call: TRBV7-2; cdr3_aa: CASSFTNILNTEAFF
j_call: TRBJ2-3; v_call: TRBV30; cdr3_aa: CAWSAHPGGGARDTQYF
j_call: TRBJ2-1; v_call: TRBV7-9; cdr3_aa: CASSLAGGPYNEQFF
j_call: TRBJ2-7; v_call: TRBV10-3; cdr3_aa: CAISERTSGGHEQYF
j_call: TRBJ2-7; v_call: TRBV5-6; cdr3_aa: CASSLLWDEQYF
j_call: TRBJ1-1; v_call: TRBV7-9; cdr3_aa: CASSSGGLAFF
j_call: TRBJ2-7; v_call: TRBV4-1; cdr3_aa: CASSQGDRGRGEQYF
j_call: TRBJ2-1; v_call: TRBV9; cdr3_aa: CASSVAGTAYNEQFF
j_call: TRBJ2-1; v_call: TRBV9; cdr3_aa: CASSVATSGGANEQFF
j_call: TRBJ2-5; v_call: TRBV29-1; cdr3_aa: CSVQPGMETQYF
j_call: TRBJ1-3; v_call: TRBV4-1; cdr3_aa: CASSQGIKAERQYF
j_call: TRBJ2-2; v_call: TRBV29-1; cdr3_aa: CSAHARALRGAGTGELFF
j_call: TRBJ2-1; v_call: TRBV6-6; cdr3_aa: CASRGVPWNEQFF
j_call: TRBJ2-2; v_call: TRBV4-1; cdr3_aa: CASSRTGGGELFF
j_call: TRBJ1-6; v_call: TRBV4-1; cdr3_aa: CASSKGQGNSPLHF
j_call: TRBJ2-3; v_call: TRBV7-8; cdr3_aa: CASSPPGGEGTDTQYF
j_call: TRBJ1-3; v_call: TRBV19; cdr3_aa: CASSTGTFSSGNTIYF
j_call: TRBJ1-6; v_call: TRBV5-5; cdr3_aa: CASSPWGLGDSPLHF
j_call: TRBJ1-5; v_call: TRBV6-1; cdr3_aa: CASSASPGTTISNQPQHF
j_call: TRBJ2-5; v_call: TRBV27; cdr3_aa: CASSPGQGNAETQYF
j_call: TRBJ2-5; v_call: TRBV5-6; cdr3_aa: CASSLRSGLKETQYF
j_call: TRBJ2-3; v_call: TRBV5-4; cdr3_aa: CASSLDTRVDTQYF
j_call: TRBJ2-7; v_call: TRBV10-3; cdr3_aa: CATGGAGSSYEQYF
j_call: TRBJ1-2; v_call: TRBV20-1; cdr3_aa: CSARDPLSYTF